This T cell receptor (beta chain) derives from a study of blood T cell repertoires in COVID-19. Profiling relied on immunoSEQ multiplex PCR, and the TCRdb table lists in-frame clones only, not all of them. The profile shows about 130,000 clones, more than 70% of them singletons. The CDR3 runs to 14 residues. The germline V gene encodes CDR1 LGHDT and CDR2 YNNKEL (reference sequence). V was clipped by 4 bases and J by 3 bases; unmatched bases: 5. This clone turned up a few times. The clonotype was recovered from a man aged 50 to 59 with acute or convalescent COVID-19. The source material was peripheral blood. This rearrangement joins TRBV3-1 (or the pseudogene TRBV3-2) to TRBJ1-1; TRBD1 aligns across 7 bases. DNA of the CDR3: TGTGCCAGCAGCCCAATCCAGGGGGACACTGAAGCTTTCTTT. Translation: CASSPIQGDTEAFF.